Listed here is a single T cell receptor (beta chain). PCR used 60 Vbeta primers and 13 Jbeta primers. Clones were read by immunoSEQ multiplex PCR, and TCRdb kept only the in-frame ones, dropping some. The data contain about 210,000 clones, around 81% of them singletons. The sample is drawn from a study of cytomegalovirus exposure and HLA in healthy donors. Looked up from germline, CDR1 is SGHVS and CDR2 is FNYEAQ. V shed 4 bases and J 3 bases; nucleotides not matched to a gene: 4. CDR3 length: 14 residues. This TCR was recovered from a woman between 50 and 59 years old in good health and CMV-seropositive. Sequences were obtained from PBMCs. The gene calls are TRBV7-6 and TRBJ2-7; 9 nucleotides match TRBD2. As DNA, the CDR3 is TGTGCCAGCAGCTCGCGGGGGGGTATCTACGAGCAGTACTTC. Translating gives CASSSRGGIYEQYF. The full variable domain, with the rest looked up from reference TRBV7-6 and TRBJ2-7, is GAGVSQSPRYKVTKRGQDVALRCDPISGHVSLYWYRQALGQGPEFLTYFNYEAQQDKSGLPNDRFSAERPEGSISTLTIQRTEQRDSAMYRCASSSRGGIYEQYFGPGTRLTVT.